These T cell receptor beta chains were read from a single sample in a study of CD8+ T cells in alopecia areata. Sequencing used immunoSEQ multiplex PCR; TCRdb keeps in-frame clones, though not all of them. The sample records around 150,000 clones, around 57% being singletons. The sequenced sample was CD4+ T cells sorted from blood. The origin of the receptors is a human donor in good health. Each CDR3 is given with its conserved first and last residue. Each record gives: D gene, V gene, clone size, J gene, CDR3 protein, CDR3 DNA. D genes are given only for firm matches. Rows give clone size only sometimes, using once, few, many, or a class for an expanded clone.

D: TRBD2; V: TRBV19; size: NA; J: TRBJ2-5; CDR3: CASSRAGAVGETQYF; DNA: TGTGCCAGTAGTAGAGCGGGAGCGGTCGGAGAGACCCAGTACTTC
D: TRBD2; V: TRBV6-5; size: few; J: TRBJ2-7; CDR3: CASSYSGGLVRYEQYF; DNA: TGTGCCAGCAGTTACTCGGGGGGGTTGGTGCGCTACGAGCAGTACTTC
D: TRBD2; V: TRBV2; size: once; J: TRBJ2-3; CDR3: CASSETSESTDTQYF; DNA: TGTGCCAGCAGTGAAACTAGCGAGAGCACAGATACGCAGTATTTT
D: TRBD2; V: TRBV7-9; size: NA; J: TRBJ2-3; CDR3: CASSLASTSGSADTQYF; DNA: TGTGCCAGCAGCTTAGCCTCGACTAGCGGGAGCGCAGATACGCAGTATTTT
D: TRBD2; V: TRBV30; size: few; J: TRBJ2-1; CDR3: CAWNLAGVLNEQFF; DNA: TGTGCCTGGAACCTAGCGGGAGTCCTCAATGAGCAGTTCTTC
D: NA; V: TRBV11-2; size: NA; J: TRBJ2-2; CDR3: CATVRSGELFF; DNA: TGTGCCACGGTTCGGAGCGGGGAGCTGTTTTTT
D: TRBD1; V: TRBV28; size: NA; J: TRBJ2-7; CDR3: CASNRGAYEQYF; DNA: TGTGCCAGCAACAGGGGAGCCTACGAGCAGTACTTC
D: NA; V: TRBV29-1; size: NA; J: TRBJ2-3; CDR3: CSVEGRVSTDTQYF; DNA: TGCAGCGTTGAAGGACGCGTCAGCACAGATACGCAGTATTTT
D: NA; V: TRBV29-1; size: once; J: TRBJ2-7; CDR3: CSVTRDITYEQYF; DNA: TGCAGCGTCACCCGGGACATTACTTACGAGCAGTACTTC
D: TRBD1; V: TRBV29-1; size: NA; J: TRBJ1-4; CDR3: CSAGQGLEKLFF; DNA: TGCAGCGCGGGACAGGGACTAGAAAAACTGTTTTTT
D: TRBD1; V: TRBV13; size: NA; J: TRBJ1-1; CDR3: CASSLRTGVNTEAFF; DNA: TGTGCCAGCAGCTTAAGGACAGGGGTTAACACTGAAGCTTTCTTT
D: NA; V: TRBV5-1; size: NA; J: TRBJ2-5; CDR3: CASSLRGGRETQYF; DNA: TGCGCCAGCAGCTTGCGCGGTGGCCGTGAGACCCAGTACTTC
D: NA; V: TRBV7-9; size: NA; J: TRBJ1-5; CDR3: CASSLTGGQPQHF; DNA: TGTGCCAGCAGCTTAACGGGGGGTCAGCCCCAGCATTTT
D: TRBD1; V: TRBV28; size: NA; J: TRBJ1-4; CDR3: CASSPGGRHEKLFF; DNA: TGTGCCAGCAGCCCAGGGGGGAGGCATGAAAAACTGTTTTTT
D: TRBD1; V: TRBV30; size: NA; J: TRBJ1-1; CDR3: CAWEGQVGTEAFF; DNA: TGTGCCTGGGAGGGACAGGTGGGCACTGAAGCTTTCTTT
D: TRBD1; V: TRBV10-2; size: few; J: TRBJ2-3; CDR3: CASSETGQSTDTQYF; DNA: TGCGCCAGCAGTGAGACGGGACAGAGCACAGATACGCAGTATTTT
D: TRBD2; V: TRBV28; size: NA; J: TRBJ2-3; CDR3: CASSRTSGGTDTQYF; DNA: TGTGCCAGCAGTCGGACTAGCGGGGGCACAGATACGCAGTATTTT
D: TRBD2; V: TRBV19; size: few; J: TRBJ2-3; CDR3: CASSSGRATDTQYF; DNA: TGTGCCAGCAGTAGCGGGAGGGCGACAGATACGCAGTATTTT
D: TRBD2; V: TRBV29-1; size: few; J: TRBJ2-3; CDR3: CSGEGGGHTDTQYF; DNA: TGCAGCGGTGAAGGCGGGGGGCACACAGATACGCAGTATTTT
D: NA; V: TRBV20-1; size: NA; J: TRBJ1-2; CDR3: CSARTGNGYTF; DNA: TGCAGTGCTAGAACAGGGAATGGCTACACCTTC
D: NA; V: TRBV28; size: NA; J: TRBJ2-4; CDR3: CASSPRVAVKYF; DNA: TGTGCCAGCAGTCCCCGGGTAGCGGTGAAGTACTTC
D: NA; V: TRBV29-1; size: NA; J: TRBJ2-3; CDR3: CSVVGETQYF; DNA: TGCAGCGTTGTAGGAGAAACGCAGTATTTT
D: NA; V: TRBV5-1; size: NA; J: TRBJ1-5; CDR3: CASSVGGSGNQPQHF; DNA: TGCGCCAGCAGCGTGGGGGGCTCGGGCAATCAGCCCCAGCATTTT
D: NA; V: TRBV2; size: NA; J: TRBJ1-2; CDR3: CASRRQATYGYTF; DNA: TGTGCCAGCAGGAGACAGGCGACGTATGGCTACACCTTC
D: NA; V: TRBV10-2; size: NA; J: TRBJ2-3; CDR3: CASSGQGRTDTQYF; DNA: TGCGCCAGCAGTGGGCAGGGCCGCACAGATACGCAGTATTTT
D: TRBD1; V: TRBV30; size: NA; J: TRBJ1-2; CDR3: CAWSENRGGYGYTF; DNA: TGTGCCTGGAGTGAGAACAGGGGAGGCTATGGCTACACCTTC
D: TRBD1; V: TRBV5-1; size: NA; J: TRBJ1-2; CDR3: CASSTGQGAGGYTF; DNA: TGCGCCAGCAGCACCGGACAGGGGGCAGGCGGCTACACCTTC
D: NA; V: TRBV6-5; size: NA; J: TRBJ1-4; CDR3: CASRRGGGEKLFF; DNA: TGTGCCAGCAGGAGGGGTGGGGGTGAAAAACTGTTTTTT
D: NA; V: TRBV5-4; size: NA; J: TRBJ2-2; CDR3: CASSSTGAYTGELFF; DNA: TGTGCCAGCAGCTCTACCGGGGCCTACACCGGGGAGCTGTTTTTT
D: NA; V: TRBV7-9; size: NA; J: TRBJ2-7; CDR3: CASSGVRPYEQYF; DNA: TGTGCCAGCAGCGGGGTGAGACCCTACGAGCAGTACTTC
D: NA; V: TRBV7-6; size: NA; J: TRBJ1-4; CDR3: CASSLIRGGTNEKLFF; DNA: TGTGCCAGCAGCTTGATAAGAGGGGGGACTAATGAAAAACTGTTTTTT
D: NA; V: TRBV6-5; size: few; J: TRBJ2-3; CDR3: CASIGGEPTDTQYF; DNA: TGTGCCAGCATCGGGGGAGAACCCACAGATACGCAGTATTTT
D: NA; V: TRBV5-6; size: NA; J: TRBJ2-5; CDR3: CASGVQGVGETQYF; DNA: TGTGCCAGCGGGGTACAGGGCGTGGGAGAGACCCAGTACTTC
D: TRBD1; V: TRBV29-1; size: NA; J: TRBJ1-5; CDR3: CSVASGTANQPQHF; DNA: TGCAGCGTCGCCTCCGGGACAGCGAATCAGCCCCAGCATTTT
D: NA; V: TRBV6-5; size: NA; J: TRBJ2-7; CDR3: CASSPGRGWDYEQYF; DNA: TGTGCCAGCAGTCCAGGGCGGGGATGGGACTACGAGCAGTACTTC
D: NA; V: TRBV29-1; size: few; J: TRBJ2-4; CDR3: CSVERMGESIQYF; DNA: TGCAGCGTTGAGAGAATGGGGGAGAGCATTCAGTACTTC
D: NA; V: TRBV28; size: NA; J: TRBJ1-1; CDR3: CASYPGDVRNTEAFF; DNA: TGTGCCAGCTATCCTGGGGATGTGAGGAACACTGAAGCTTTCTTT
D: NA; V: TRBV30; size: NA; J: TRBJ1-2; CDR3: CAWNRGKVTGYTF; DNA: TGTGCCTGGAATCGGGGGAAGGTGACAGGCTACACCTTC
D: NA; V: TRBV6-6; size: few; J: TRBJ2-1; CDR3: CASTGKSGLGASEQFF; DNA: TGTGCCAGCACAGGAAAATCGGGACTTGGGGCCAGTGAGCAGTTCTTC
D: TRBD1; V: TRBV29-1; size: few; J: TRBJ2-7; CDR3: CSAGQPSYEQYF; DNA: TGCAGCGCGGGACAGCCCTCCTACGAGCAGTACTTC
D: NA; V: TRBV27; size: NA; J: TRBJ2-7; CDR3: CASSFTGYEQYF; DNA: TGTGCCAGCAGTTTTACAGGCTACGAGCAGTACTTC
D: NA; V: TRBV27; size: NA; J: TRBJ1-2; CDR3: CASSSSGGGNYGYTF; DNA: TGTGCCAGCAGCAGTTCTGGGGGAGGAAACTATGGCTACACCTTC
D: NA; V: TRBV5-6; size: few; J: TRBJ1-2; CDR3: CASSLRTLYGYTF; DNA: TGTGCCAGCAGCTTACGGACGTTATATGGCTACACCTTC
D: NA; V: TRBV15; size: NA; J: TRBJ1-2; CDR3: CATSSRRGDYGYTF; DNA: TGTGCCACCAGCAGCCGACGCGGGGACTATGGCTACACCTTC
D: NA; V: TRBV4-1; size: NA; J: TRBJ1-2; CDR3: CASSQNRDGYTF; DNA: TGCGCCAGCAGCCAAAATAGAGATGGCTACACCTTC
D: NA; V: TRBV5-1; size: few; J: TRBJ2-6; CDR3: CASSLGGATGANVLTF; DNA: TGCGCCAGCAGCTTGGGCGGGGCCACTGGGGCCAACGTCCTGACTTTC
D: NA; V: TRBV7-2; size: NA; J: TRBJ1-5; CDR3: CASSREVAANQPQHF; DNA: TGTGCCAGCAGCAGAGAAGTGGCCGCCAATCAGCCCCAGCATTTT
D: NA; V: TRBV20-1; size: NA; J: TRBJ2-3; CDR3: CSAWRGDTQYF; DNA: TGCAGTGCTTGGAGGGGAGATACGCAGTATTTT
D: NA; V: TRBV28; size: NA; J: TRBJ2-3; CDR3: CASSWTDTDTQYF; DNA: TGTGCCAGCAGTTGGACTGATACAGATACGCAGTATTTT
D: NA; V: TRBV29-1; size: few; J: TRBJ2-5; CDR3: CSVVYGRETQYF; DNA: TGCAGCGTTGTATACGGCCGTGAGACCCAGTACTTC
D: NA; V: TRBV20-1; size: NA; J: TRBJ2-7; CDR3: CSAGPSYEQYF; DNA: TGCAGTGCTGGTCCCTCCTACGAGCAGTACTTC
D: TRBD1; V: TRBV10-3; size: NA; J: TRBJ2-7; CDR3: CATYPGQGTYEQYF; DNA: TGTGCCACCTACCCGGGACAGGGGACCTACGAGCAGTACTTC
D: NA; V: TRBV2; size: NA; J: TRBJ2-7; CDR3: CASRNMASAYEQYF; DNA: TGTGCCAGCAGGAACATGGCTAGCGCCTACGAGCAGTACTTC
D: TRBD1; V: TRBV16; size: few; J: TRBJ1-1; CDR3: CASSHQDRTEAFF; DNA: TGTGCCAGCAGCCATCAGGACAGGACTGAAGCTTTCTTT
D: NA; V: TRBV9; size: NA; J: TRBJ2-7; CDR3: CASSVGGEGEQYF; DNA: TGTGCCAGCAGCGTAGGGGGAGAAGGCGAGCAGTACTTC
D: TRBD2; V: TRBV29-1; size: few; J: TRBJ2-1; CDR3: CSVDEAGGNEQFF; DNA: TGCAGCGTAGACGAAGCGGGAGGGAATGAGCAGTTCTTC
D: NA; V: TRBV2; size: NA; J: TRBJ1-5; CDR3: CASRGLGNQPQHF; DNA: TGTGCCAGCAGAGGACTTGGCAATCAGCCCCAGCATTTT